The clone carrying this T cell receptor (beta chain) turned up a few times. What it binds is unknown. The data are from a study of post-analysis software for immune sequencing data. Study conclusions and caveats: TRBV5-6, TRBV5-1 and TRBV20-1 were among five TRBV segments more frequent in patients than controls. Those with multiple sclerosis, the patient group, showed significantly lower normalized Chao1 diversity than controls.

cDNA libraries for TCR beta contained unique molecular identifiers. TCRdb reprocessed the PCR reads with MiXCR, giving one entry per CDR3 protein. The profile covers around 180,000 distinct CDR3 sequences, with 25% to 35% appearing a single time and over 1.2% taken by the ten largest. CDR3 length: 16 amino acids. J was trimmed by 5 bases and V by 2 bases; bases with no gene match: 12. In germline, CDR1 is SGHAT, CDR2 FQNNGV. This receptor was identified in a girl aged 5 to 17 with multiple sclerosis. Sample: blood. The chain combines TRBV11-2 with TRBJ2-7, with 7 bases identical to TRBD2. Here the CDR3 reads CASSLYPGGRWNEQYF. The DNA for the CDR3 is TGTGCCAGCAGCTTATACCCGGGAGGCCGATGGAACGAGCAGTACTTC.